The 21 T cell receptor beta chains listed next were all sequenced from one sample in a study of graft-versus-host responses after intestinal transplantation. For these TCRs, the target antigens are not known. TCRdb's table, derived via immunoSEQ multiplex PCR, lists solely in-frame clones and lacks some. Here the sample spans more than 85,000 clones, around 93% being singletons. The source was unstimulated CD8+ T cells sorted from spleen or lymph node cells, collected before transplant. Source of these receptors: a human donor who was the organ donor for an intestinal transplant.

The chain uses TRBV28 and TRBJ2-7; TRBD1 is a possible D gene (5 bases). This CDR3 spans 14 amino acids. Germline V CDR1 and CDR2: MDHEN, SYDVKM. The germline V and J ends were trimmed by 5 bases and 4 bases, with 15 bases remaining between them. The CDR3 loop is CASSATGYLYEQYF. CDR3 bases: TGTGCCAGCAGTGCCACAGGCTACTTATACGAGCAGTACTTC.

The V gene is TRBV5-1, the J gene TRBJ2-5; no clear D. The tail of the sequence fits TRBJ2-7 better, so the J call may be wrong. The CDR3 totals 12 residues. Germline V gene lookup returns CDR1 SGHRS and CDR2 YFSETQ. CDR3 sequence (DNA): TGCGCCAGCAGCTTGGACGTCTACGAGCAGTACTTC. Protein product: CASSLDVYEQYF.

This rearrangement joins TRBV7-3 to TRBJ2-2, with D perhaps matching TRBD2 (6 bases). In germline, CDR1 is SGHTA, CDR2 FQGTGA. The CDR3 runs to 15 residues. Deletions cut 2 bases from V and 3 bases from J, with 10 bases between. The CDR3 protein is CASSLPPGDTGELFF. The CDR3 region has the DNA TGTGCCAGCAGCTTACCCCCGGGGGACACCGGGGAGCTGTTTTTT.

The V and J genes are TRBV27 and TRBJ2-1; TRBD1 matches 9 bases. V lost 7 bases, J lost 5 bases, and 12 bases stayed unmatched. This CDR3 comprises 16 residues. Germline CDR1 reads MNHEY; CDR2 reads SMNVEV (reference sequence). CDR3 protein: CASNPWDRALDNEQFF. Written as DNA, the CDR3 is TGTGCCAGCAATCCGTGGGACAGGGCTCTCGACAATGAGCAGTTCTTC.

The chain carries TRBV30 and TRBJ2-5, with unresolved D. Near its end, the DNA agrees better with TRBJ2-7, so the J call may be wrong. CDR3 length equals 12 residues. The V gene's germline CDR1 is GTSNPN and CDR2 SVGIG (reference sequence). DNA for the CDR3: TGTGCCTGGAGCGCCGGAAACTACGAGCAGTACTTC. Protein product: CAWSAGNYEQYF.

This sequence joins TRBV7-9 and TRBJ2-1; 9 bases line up with TRBD2. Germline CDR1 SEHNR, CDR2 FQNEAQ (reference sequence). CDR3 size: 14 residues. After removal of 4 bases from V and 5 bases from J, the junction contained 3 bases not matched to a gene. In DNA form, the CDR3 reads TGTGCCAGCAGCTCCTGGACTAGCGACAATGAGCAGTTCTTC. Its protein is CASSSWTSDNEQFF.

The CDR3 nucleotides are TGTGCCAGCAGCTTAGAGGGGGGGGGAGCCTACGAGCAGTACTTC. As protein: CASSLEGGGAYEQYF. The chain joins TRBV11-2 to TRBJ2-7; 7 bases are shared with TRBD2. CDR1 is SGHAT, CDR2 FQNNGV, per germline. This CDR3 is 15 amino acids long. V lost 0 bases, J lost 2 bases, and 4 bases stayed unmatched.

This chain connects TRBV25-1 to TRBJ1-1, with D perhaps matching TRBD1 (6 bases). This CDR3 is built from 15 residues. The V and J ends lost 6 bases and 1 base respectively, with 15 bases between them. CDR1 MGHDK and CDR2 SYGVNS come from the germline V gene. CDR3 residues: CASRRGHHPNTEAFF. For the CDR3, the DNA is TGTGCCAGCAGGAGGGGACACCACCCGAACACTGAAGCTTTCTTT. The full variable domain, rest sourced from reference TRBV25-1 and TRBJ1-1, is EADIYQTPRYLVIGTGKKITLECSQTMGHDKMYWYQQDPGMELHLIHYSYGVNSTEKGDLSSESTVSRIRTEHFPLTLESARPSHTSQYLCASRRGHHPNTEAFFGQGTRLTVV.

The gene calls are TRBV6-6 and TRBJ2-5, with D tentatively TRBD2 (5 bases). Germline-derived CDR1 and CDR2 are MNHNY and SVGAGI (reference sequence). The germline V and J ends were trimmed by 2 bases and 0 bases, with 7 bases remaining between them. This CDR3 has 14 residues. CDR3 in DNA: TGTGCCAGCAGTTACACTAGAGACCAAGAGACCCAGTACTTC. As protein: CASSYTRDQETQYF.

V and J are TRBV20-1 and TRBJ2-7; unclear D gene. The germline gives CDR1 DFQATT, CDR2 SNEGSKA (reference sequence). Trimming pared 6 bases from V and 2 bases from J, leaving 8 bases between. The CDR3 is 11 residues long. CDR3 in amino acids: CSALLAYEQYF. CDR3 sequence (DNA): TGCAGTGCCTTACTCGCCTACGAGCAGTACTTC.

The V and J genes are TRBV19 and TRBJ2-7, with 10 bases aligning to TRBD2. The CDR3 consists of 15 residues. V shed 1 base and J 2 bases; nucleotides not matched to a gene: 2. Germline V CDR1 and CDR2: LNHDA, SQIVND (reference sequence). The CDR3 region has the DNA TGTGCCAGTAGTATAGGGCTAGCGGGAGCCTACGAGCAGTACTTC. Its protein product is CASSIGLAGAYEQYF.

A note on this clone: Within the sample, other DNA sequences also encode this same CDR3. CDR3 in amino acids: CASSLGLVETQYF. CDR3 bases: TGTGCCAGCAGCTTGGGACTGGTGGAGACCCAGTACTTC. The chain joins TRBV7-2 to TRBJ2-5; D is possibly TRBD2 (6 bases). CDR1 and CDR2 from the germline V gene are SGHTA and FQGNSA. The CDR3 runs to 13 residues. The ends were cut back, 3 bases at V and 5 bases at J, with 10 bases in the middle.

V usage is TRBV7-5 and J usage is TRBJ2-1; TRBD2 is taken as the D call from the table, unchecked against the DNA. TRBV7-5 is given as a pseudogene. The CDR3 has 18 amino acids. CDR3 residues: CARSLVSRTSGSINEQFF. The DNA for the CDR3 is TGTGCCAGAAGCTTAGTTTCTAGGACTAGCGGGAGTATAAATGAGCAGTTCTTC.

To note about this clone: Other DNA sequences from this sample encode an identical CDR3 as well. The chain is built from TRBV9 and TRBJ1-2, with D possibly matching TRBD1 (5 bases). This CDR3 is built from 14 residues. Germline V gene sequence: CDR1 SGDLS, CDR2 YYNGEE. Trimming cost V 3 bases and J 2 bases, with 11 bases left between them. The DNA for the CDR3 is TGTGCCAGCAGCGCCCGACAGAAGAACTATGGCTACACCTTC. Amino acid sequence: CASSARQKNYGYTF.

V and J are TRBV19 and TRBJ1-1; perhaps TRBD1 as D (5 bases). CDR3 size: 13 residues. V dropped 6 bases and J dropped 5 bases, with 13 bases sitting between them. Germline loops: CDR1 LNHDA, CDR2 SQIVND (reference sequence). For the CDR3, the DNA is TGTGCCAGTAGACCTAGCCGGGGGACTGAAGCTTTCTTT. Residues: CASRPSRGTEAFF.

This chain uses TRBV6-5 with TRBJ2-2, with 8 nucleotides matching TRBD2. This CDR3 is built from 15 residues. The V gene's germline CDR1 is MNHEY and CDR2 SVGAGI. V was clipped by 2 bases and J by 7 bases; unmatched bases: 6. The CDR3 DNA reads TGTGCCAGCAGTTACCCAGCGGGAGATGGCGGGGAGCTGTTTTTT. Protein product: CASSYPAGDGGELFF.

The rearrangement joins TRBV27 to TRBJ2-3; tentative D call: TRBD2 (6 bases). Germline lookup yields CDR1 MNHEY and CDR2 SMNVEV (reference sequence). The V end was cut by 3 bases, the J end by 6 bases, with 7 bases between. The CDR3 extends over 12 amino acids. The CDR3 protein is CASSLGRDTQYF. CDR3 nucleotide sequence: TGTGCCAGCAGTTTGGGGAGGGATACGCAGTATTTT.

The genes are TRBV7-8 and TRBJ2-5, with D possibly being TRBD1 (5 bases). The germline CDR1 and CDR2 sequences are SGHVS and FQNEAQ. V shed 5 bases and J shed 4 bases, with 17 bases lying between them. The CDR3 is 15 amino acids. The CDR3 is CASSSGHHRPETQYF. The CDR3 region has the DNA TGTGCCAGCAGCAGTGGACACCACCGCCCAGAGACCCAGTACTTC. Full variable domain (missing parts from reference TRBV7-8 and TRBJ2-5): GAGVSQSPRYKVAKRGQDVALRCDPISGHVSLFWYQQALGQGPEFLTYFQNEAQLDKSGLPSDRFFAERPEGSVSTLKIQRTQQEDSAVYLCASSSGHHRPETQYFGPGTRLLVL.

The V call is TRBV11-3, the J call TRBJ2-3, with 7 bases identical to TRBD1. Trimming cost V 5 bases and J 0 bases; bases outside gene matches: 5. This CDR3 has 15 residues. CDR1 and CDR2 from the germline V gene are SGHNT and YENEEA. This CDR3 reads CASSPQQGSTDTQYF. CDR3 nucleotide sequence: TGTGCCAGCAGCCCACAACAGGGGAGCACAGATACGCAGTATTTT.

This chain uses TRBV2 with TRBJ2-2, with D maybe TRBD2 (6 bases). V lost 8 bases and J lost 9, with 22 bases in between. CDR1 and CDR2 from the germline V gene are SNHLY and FYNNEI. The CDR3 has 15 amino acids. This CDR3 reads CASHSRSEGARELFF. The CDR3 DNA is TGTGCCAGCCACTCACGCTCGGAGGGAGCGAGGGAGCTGTTTTTT.

This clone appeared a single time. V and J are TRBV5-1 and TRBJ1-2; 8 bases agree with TRBD1. Looked up from germline, CDR1 is SGHRS and CDR2 is YFSETQ. V was pared by 3 bases and J by 4 bases, with 2 bases of the junction left unmatched. The CDR3 has 13 amino acids. DNA of the CDR3: TGCGCCAGCAGCTCGGACAGGGTCTATGGCTACACCTTC. It codes for CASSSDRVYGYTF.